This is a list of T cell receptor beta chains from one sample in a study of blood T cell repertoires in COVID-19. Profiled with immunoSEQ multiplex PCR; TCRdb holds only in-frame clones, not every one. The sample shows about 310,000 clones, 70% to 90% of them seen only once. Source material: PBMCs or T cells enriched from blood (not recorded which). Receptors were obtained from a woman aged 40 to 50 who had recovered from COVID-19. The CDR3 runs from the conserved cysteine through the conserved F or W. Fields, in order: CDR3 DNA, CDR3 protein, clone size, D gene, V gene, J gene, CDR3 length. D genes are given only for firm matches. Clone size appears in some rows only: once, few, many, or a class for an expanded clone.

DNA: TGTGCCTGGACGCAGGGGGCTGGAGACAATGAGCAGTTCTTC; CDR3: CAWTQGAGDNEQFF; size: NA; D: TRBD1; V: TRBV30; J: TRBJ2-1; length: 14
DNA: TGCAGCGTTGAATTTACAGTCCTATACCAAGAGACCCAGTACTTC; CDR3: CSVEFTVLYQETQYF; size: NA; D: NA; V: TRBV29-1; J: TRBJ2-5; length: 15
DNA: TGTGCCACCAACAGGGGGGACTTGGATGAGCAGTTCTTC; CDR3: CATNRGDLDEQFF; size: NA; D: TRBD1; V: TRBV25-1; J: TRBJ2-1; length: 13
DNA: TGTGCCAGCAGTTTGACAGGGCACAATCAGCCCCAGCATTTT; CDR3: CASSLTGHNQPQHF; size: NA; D: TRBD1; V: TRBV27; J: TRBJ1-5; length: 14
DNA: TGCGCCAGCAGCCACCCGCGGAGGGGATATGGAGGCAATCAGCCCCAGCATTTT; CDR3: CASSHPRRGYGGNQPQHF; size: NA; D: NA; V: TRBV4-1; J: TRBJ1-5; length: 18
DNA: TGCGCCAGCAGCTTACGACAGGGAACGGTTCCGGGACTAGCGGGGGGAGGCACAGATACGCAGTATTTT; CDR3: CASSLRQGTVPGLAGGGTDTQYF; size: NA; D: TRBD2; V: TRBV5-1; J: TRBJ2-3; length: 23
DNA: TGTGCCAGCAGCTCCGACAGGGGCCCCACCTCCTACGAGCAGTACTTC; CDR3: CASSSDRGPTSYEQYF; size: NA; D: TRBD1; V: TRBV13; J: TRBJ2-7; length: 16
DNA: TGTGCCAGCAGGGAGGAGGGGGCAGGCTACACCTTC; CDR3: CASREEGAGYTF; size: NA; D: TRBD1; V: TRBV28; J: TRBJ1-2; length: 12
DNA: TGTGCCAGTAGTGCCGGGACAGGGGATATGGGTACGCAGTATTTT; CDR3: CASSAGTGDMGTQYF; size: NA; D: TRBD1; V: TRBV19; J: TRBJ2-3; length: 15
DNA: TGCGCCAGCAGCCGGGACAGGGGAAGCAATCAGCCCCAGCATTTT; CDR3: CASSRDRGSNQPQHF; size: NA; D: TRBD1; V: TRBV4-3; J: TRBJ1-5; length: 15
DNA: TGTGCCAGCAGCTTAGCGTGGCGGGGGCAAGAGACCCAGTACTTC; CDR3: CASSLAWRGQETQYF; size: NA; D: TRBD2; V: TRBV11-2; J: TRBJ2-5; length: 15
DNA: TGTGCCAGCTCCCCCGGGCGGGAGCACTACGAGCAGTACTTC; CDR3: CASSPGREHYEQYF; size: NA; D: TRBD2; V: TRBV11-3; J: TRBJ2-7; length: 14
DNA: TGTGCCACCAGTCCAGGGACAGGGTTACGGGAAAAACTGTTTTTT; CDR3: CATSPGTGLREKLFF; size: NA; D: TRBD1; V: TRBV24-1; J: TRBJ1-4; length: 15
DNA: TGTGCCAGCAGCTTTCAGATTGGGCTCTACGAGCAGTACTTC; CDR3: CASSFQIGLYEQYF; size: NA; D: NA; V: TRBV7-2; J: TRBJ2-7; length: 14
DNA: TGTGCCAGCAGCGTAGGTGGTGGGACAGGGCAAGAGACCCAGTACTTC; CDR3: CASSVGGGTGQETQYF; size: NA; D: TRBD1; V: TRBV9; J: TRBJ2-5; length: 16
DNA: TGCGCCAGCAGCCGCCTCAAAGCGGGGACACCGGGGGGTGAGCAGTTCTTC; CDR3: CASSRLKAGTPGGEQFF; size: NA; D: NA; V: TRBV4-3; J: TRBJ2-1; length: 17
DNA: TGTGCCAGCAGCAAAGGCCCGGGACTTCTCGAGCAGTACTTC; CDR3: CASSKGPGLLEQYF; size: NA; D: NA; V: TRBV7-3; J: TRBJ2-7; length: 14
DNA: TGTGCCACCAGTGAGAGCAGGGGGCACGAGCAGTACTTC; CDR3: CATSESRGHEQYF; size: NA; D: TRBD1; V: TRBV24-1; J: TRBJ2-7; length: 13
DNA: TGTGCCTGTTCTCCCGGCCGTAAGCGGAGCACAGATACGCAGTATTTT; CDR3: CACSPGRKRSTDTQYF; size: NA; D: NA; V: TRBV30; J: TRBJ2-3; length: 16
DNA: TGTGCCAGCAGCACTATGGCGACTGAAGCTTTCTTT; CDR3: CASSTMATEAFF; size: NA; D: NA; V: TRBV28; J: TRBJ1-1; length: 12
DNA: TGCGCCAGCAGCCTAGCGGGGGGCCAGGGCACAGATACGCAGTATTTT; CDR3: CASSLAGGQGTDTQYF; size: few; D: TRBD2; V: TRBV5-1; J: TRBJ2-3; length: 16
DNA: TGTGCCAGCAGCAAAGAGAAGGGGGCTACCTACGAGCAGTACTTC; CDR3: CASSKEKGATYEQYF; size: NA; D: NA; V: TRBV21-1; J: TRBJ2-7; length: 15
DNA: TGTGCCAGCAGTTTAAGCACGCCGGCCTACGAGCAGTACTTC; CDR3: CASSLSTPAYEQYF; size: NA; D: NA; V: TRBV27; J: TRBJ2-7; length: 14
DNA: TGTGCCAGCAGTCTACAGGAACTTCGAGGCTATGGCTACACCTTC; CDR3: CASSLQELRGYGYTF; size: NA; D: NA; V: TRBV2; J: TRBJ1-2; length: 15
DNA: TGTGCCAGTGGTTCGGGGACAGGGGGCTACTCTGGAAACACCATATATTTT; CDR3: CASGSGTGGYSGNTIYF; size: NA; D: TRBD1; V: TRBV19; J: TRBJ1-3; length: 17
DNA: TGTGCCAGCGAGGACAGGAAGAGCTCCTACGAGCAGTACTTC; CDR3: CASEDRKSSYEQYF; size: NA; D: TRBD1; V: TRBV28; J: TRBJ2-7; length: 14
DNA: TGTGCCAGCACTCCTAAACGACTGTTTTTT; CDR3: CASTPKRLFF; size: once; D: NA; V: TRBV21-1; J: TRBJ1-4; length: 10
DNA: TGCAGCGTTACAGGGGACTCTGGAAACACCATATATTTT; CDR3: CSVTGDSGNTIYF; size: NA; D: TRBD1; V: TRBV29-1; J: TRBJ1-3; length: 13
DNA: TGTGCCAGCAGCCTTCTTGGACAGACCAACTATGGCTACACCTTC; CDR3: CASSLLGQTNYGYTF; size: once; D: NA; V: TRBV5-6; J: TRBJ1-2; length: 15
DNA: TGTGCCAGTAGTACAGGGGGCCAGGGATACAATGAGCAGTTCTTC; CDR3: CASSTGGQGYNEQFF; size: NA; D: TRBD1; V: TRBV19; J: TRBJ2-1; length: 15
DNA: TGTGCCAGCAGTTACATCCTTTACGGCCGGGACAGCAATTATGGCTACACCTTC; CDR3: CASSYILYGRDSNYGYTF; size: NA; D: TRBD1; V: TRBV6-2/TRBV6-3; J: TRBJ1-2; length: 18
DNA: TGTGCCAGCAGCCAAGATCCAGGGGGTGGCTACACCTTC; CDR3: CASSQDPGGGYTF; size: NA; D: TRBD1; V: TRBV3-1/TRBV3-2; J: TRBJ1-2; length: 13
DNA: TGTGCCAGCAGCCAAGACAGGGGGCTGTTCCAAGAGACCCAGTACTTC; CDR3: CASSQDRGLFQETQYF; size: NA; D: TRBD1; V: TRBV14; J: TRBJ2-5; length: 16
DNA: TGTGCCAGCAGCAAACTCCCACGGGAAAAATCCTACGAGCAGTACTTC; CDR3: CASSKLPREKSYEQYF; size: NA; D: NA; V: TRBV21-1; J: TRBJ2-7; length: 16
DNA: TGTGCCAGCAGTTTCGCGGCGGGGGGCGGCACAGATACGCAGTATTTT; CDR3: CASSFAAGGGTDTQYF; size: NA; D: TRBD2; V: TRBV28; J: TRBJ2-3; length: 16
DNA: TGTGCCAGCAGGGAGGGCGCTGGAAACACCATATATTTT; CDR3: CASREGAGNTIYF; size: NA; D: NA; V: TRBV28; J: TRBJ1-3; length: 13
DNA: TGCGCCAGCAGAGTCGGACTAGCGGGAGGATGGAACACCGGGGAGCTGTTTTTT; CDR3: CASRVGLAGGWNTGELFF; size: NA; D: TRBD2; V: TRBV5-1; J: TRBJ2-2; length: 18
DNA: TGTGCCAGCAGCTTAGGTGGGGCCTCCTACGAGCAGTACTTC; CDR3: CASSLGGASYEQYF; size: NA; D: NA; V: TRBV7-2; J: TRBJ2-7; length: 14
DNA: TGTGCCAGCTCACCGGGCACGTTCGAGCAGTACTTC; CDR3: CASSPGTFEQYF; size: NA; D: NA; V: TRBV18; J: TRBJ2-7; length: 12
DNA: TGTGCCAGCAGCCAATCCCCCGACAGGGCGGGCAGCAATCAGCCCCAGCATTTT; CDR3: CASSQSPDRAGSNQPQHF; size: NA; D: TRBD1; V: TRBV3-1/TRBV3-2; J: TRBJ1-5; length: 18
DNA: TGTGCCAGCAGTGTTGCGGGAGGGTCAGATACGCAGTATTTT; CDR3: CASSVAGGSDTQYF; size: NA; D: TRBD2; V: TRBV25-1; J: TRBJ2-3; length: 14
DNA: TGCGCCAGCAGCTTGGAGAGGGGGGAGCTGTTTTTT; CDR3: CASSLERGELFF; size: NA; D: NA; V: TRBV5-1; J: TRBJ2-2; length: 12
DNA: TGTGCCAGCAGCGTAGCCGGGGATAATTCACCCCTCCACTTT; CDR3: CASSVAGDNSPLHF; size: NA; D: NA; V: TRBV9; J: TRBJ1-6; length: 14
DNA: TGTGCCAGCAGCTTGGGACAGGGGAAGTATGACGAGCAGTACTTC; CDR3: CASSLGQGKYDEQYF; size: NA; D: TRBD1; V: TRBV5-4; J: TRBJ2-7; length: 15
DNA: TGCGCCAGCAGCCAAGGACAGGGTTGGGAGCTGTTTTTT; CDR3: CASSQGQGWELFF; size: NA; D: TRBD1; V: TRBV4-1; J: TRBJ2-2; length: 13